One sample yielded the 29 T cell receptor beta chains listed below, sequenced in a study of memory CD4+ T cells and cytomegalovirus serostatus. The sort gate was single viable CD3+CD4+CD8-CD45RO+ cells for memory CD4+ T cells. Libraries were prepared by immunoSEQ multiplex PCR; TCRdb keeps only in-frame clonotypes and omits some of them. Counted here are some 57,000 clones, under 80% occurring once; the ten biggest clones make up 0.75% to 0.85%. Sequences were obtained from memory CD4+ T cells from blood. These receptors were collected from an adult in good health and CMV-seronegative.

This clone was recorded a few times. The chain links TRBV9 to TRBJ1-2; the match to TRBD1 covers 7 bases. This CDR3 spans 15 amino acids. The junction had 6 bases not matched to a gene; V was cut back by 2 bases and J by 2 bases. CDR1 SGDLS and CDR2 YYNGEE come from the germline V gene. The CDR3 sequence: CASSVNRGQNYGYTF. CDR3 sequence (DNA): TGTGCCAGCAGCGTTAACAGGGGCCAGAACTATGGCTACACCTTC.

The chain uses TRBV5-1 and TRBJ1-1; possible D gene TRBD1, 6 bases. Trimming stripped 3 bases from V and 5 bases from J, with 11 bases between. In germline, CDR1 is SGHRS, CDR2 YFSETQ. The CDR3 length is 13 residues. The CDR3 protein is CASSSRGETEAFF. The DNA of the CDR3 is TGCGCCAGCAGCTCGAGGGGGGAAACTGAAGCTTTCTTT. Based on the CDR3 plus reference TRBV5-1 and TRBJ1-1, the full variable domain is KAGVTQTPRYLIKTRGQQVTLSCSPISGHRSVSWYQQTPGQGLQFLFEYFSETQRNKGNFPGRFSGRQFSNSRSEMNVSTLELGDSALYLCASSSRGETEAFFGQGTRLTVV.

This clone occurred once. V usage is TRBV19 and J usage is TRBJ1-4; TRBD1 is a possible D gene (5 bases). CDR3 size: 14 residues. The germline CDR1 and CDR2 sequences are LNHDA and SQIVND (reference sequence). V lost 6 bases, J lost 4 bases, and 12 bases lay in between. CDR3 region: CASSRDGDNEKLFF. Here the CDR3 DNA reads TGTGCCAGTAGCCGGGACGGTGATAATGAAAAACTGTTTTTT.

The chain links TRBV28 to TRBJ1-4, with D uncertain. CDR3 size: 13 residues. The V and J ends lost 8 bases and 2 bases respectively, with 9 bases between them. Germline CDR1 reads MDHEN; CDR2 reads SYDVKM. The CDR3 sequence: CASRRGTNEKLFF. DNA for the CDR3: TGTGCCAGCCGACGAGGCACTAATGAAAAACTGTTTTTT.

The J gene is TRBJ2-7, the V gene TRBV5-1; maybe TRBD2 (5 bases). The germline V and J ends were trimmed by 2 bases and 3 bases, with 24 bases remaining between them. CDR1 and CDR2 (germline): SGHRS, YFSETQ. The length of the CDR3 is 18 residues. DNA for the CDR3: TGCGCCAGCAGCTTAAAGAGGTTTGGAGGTCCTAGAGGCTACGAGCAGTACTTC. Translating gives CASSLKRFGGPRGYEQYF. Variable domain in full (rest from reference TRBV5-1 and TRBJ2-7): KAGVTQTPRYLIKTRGQQVTLSCSPISGHRSVSWYQQTPGQGLQFLFEYFSETQRNKGNFPGRFSGRQFSNSRSEMNVSTLELGDSALYLCASSLKRFGGPRGYEQYFGPGTRLTVT.

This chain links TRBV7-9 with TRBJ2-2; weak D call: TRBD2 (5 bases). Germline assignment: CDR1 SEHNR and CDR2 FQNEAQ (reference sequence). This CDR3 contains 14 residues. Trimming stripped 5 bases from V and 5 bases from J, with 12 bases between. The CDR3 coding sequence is TGTGCCAGCAGCACTAGTTCGTTAACCGGGGAGCTGTTTTTT. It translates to CASSTSSLTGELFF.

This CDR3 is CAISAQNRNEKLFF. As DNA, the CDR3 is TGTGCCATCAGTGCGCAGAACCGTAATGAAAAACTGTTTTTT. This chain joins TRBV10-3 and TRBJ1-4, with D unresolved. The CDR3 is made up of 14 amino acids. Germline loops: CDR1 ENHRY, CDR2 SYGVKD. Trimming removed 4 bases from V and 4 bases from J, with 10 bases in between.

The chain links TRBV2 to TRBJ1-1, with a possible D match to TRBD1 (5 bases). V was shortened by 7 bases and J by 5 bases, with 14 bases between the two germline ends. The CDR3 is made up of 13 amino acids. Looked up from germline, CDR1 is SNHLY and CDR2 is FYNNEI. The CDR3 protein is CASKERWGTEAFF. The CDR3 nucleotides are TGTGCCAGCAAAGAAAGGTGGGGGACTGAAGCTTTCTTT.

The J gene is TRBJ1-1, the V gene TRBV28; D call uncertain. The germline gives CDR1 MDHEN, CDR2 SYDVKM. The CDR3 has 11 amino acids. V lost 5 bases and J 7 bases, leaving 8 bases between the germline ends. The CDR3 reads CASSISYEAFF. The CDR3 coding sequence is TGTGCCAGCAGTATCAGTTATGAAGCTTTCTTT. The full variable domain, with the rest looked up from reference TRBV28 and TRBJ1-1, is DVKVTQSSRYLVKRTGEKVFLECVQDMDHENMFWYRQDPGLGLRLIYFSYDVKMKEKGDIPEGYSVSREKKERFSLILESASTNQTSMYLCASSISYEAFFGQGTRLTVV.

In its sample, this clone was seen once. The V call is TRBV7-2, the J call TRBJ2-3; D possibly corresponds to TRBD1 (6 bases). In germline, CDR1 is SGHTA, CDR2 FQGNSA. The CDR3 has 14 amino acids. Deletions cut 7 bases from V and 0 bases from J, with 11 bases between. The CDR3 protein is CASTVQGSTDTQYF. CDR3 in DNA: TGTGCCAGCACCGTCCAGGGGAGCACAGATACGCAGTATTTT.

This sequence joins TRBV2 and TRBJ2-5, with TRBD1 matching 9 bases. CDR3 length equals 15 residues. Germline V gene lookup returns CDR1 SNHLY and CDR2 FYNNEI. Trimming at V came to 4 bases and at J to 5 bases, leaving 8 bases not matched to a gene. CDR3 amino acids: CASSADRGADETQYF. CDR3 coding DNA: TGTGCCAGCAGTGCGGACAGGGGAGCCGACGAGACCCAGTACTTC.

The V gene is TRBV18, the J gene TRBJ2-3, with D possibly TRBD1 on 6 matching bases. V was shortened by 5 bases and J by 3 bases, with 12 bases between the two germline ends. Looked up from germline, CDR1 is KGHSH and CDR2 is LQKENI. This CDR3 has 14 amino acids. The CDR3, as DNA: TGTGCCAGCTCAGTACAGGGTGGGACAGATACGCAGTATTTT. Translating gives CASSVQGGTDTQYF.

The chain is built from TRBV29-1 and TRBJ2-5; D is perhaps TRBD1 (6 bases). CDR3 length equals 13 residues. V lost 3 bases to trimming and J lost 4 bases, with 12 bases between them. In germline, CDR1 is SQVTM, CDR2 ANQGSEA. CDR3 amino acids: CSVDPGTLETQYF. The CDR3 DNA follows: TGCAGCGTTGACCCCGGGACACTAGAGACCCAGTACTTC. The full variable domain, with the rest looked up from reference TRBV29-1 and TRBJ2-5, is SAVISQKPSRDICQRGTSLTIQCQVDSQVTMMFWYRQQPGQSLTLIATANQGSEATYESGFVIDKFPISRPNLTFSTLTVSNMSPEDSSIYLCSVDPGTLETQYFGPGTRLLVL.

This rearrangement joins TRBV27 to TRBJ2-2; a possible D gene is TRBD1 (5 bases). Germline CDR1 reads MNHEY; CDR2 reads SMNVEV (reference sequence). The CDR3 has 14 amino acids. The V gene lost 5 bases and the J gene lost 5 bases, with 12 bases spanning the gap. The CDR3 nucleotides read TGTGCCAGCAGTAGACAGAGAGGTACCGGGGAGCTGTTTTTT. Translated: CASSRQRGTGELFF.

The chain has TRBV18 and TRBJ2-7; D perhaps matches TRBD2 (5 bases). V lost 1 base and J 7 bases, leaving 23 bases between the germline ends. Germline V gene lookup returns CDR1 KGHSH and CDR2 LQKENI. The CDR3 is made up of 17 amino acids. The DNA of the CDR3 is TGTGCCAGCTCACCACTCCCGTCCGCGGGCCCCCAGTCAGAGCAGTACTTC. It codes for CASSPLPSAGPQSEQYF.

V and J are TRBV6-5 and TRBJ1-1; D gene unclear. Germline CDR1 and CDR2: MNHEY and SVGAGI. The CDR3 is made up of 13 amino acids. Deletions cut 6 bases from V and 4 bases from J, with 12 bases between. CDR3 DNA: TGTGCCAGCAGCCGCCACAGACTCACTGAAGCTTTCTTT. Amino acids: CASSRHRLTEAFF.

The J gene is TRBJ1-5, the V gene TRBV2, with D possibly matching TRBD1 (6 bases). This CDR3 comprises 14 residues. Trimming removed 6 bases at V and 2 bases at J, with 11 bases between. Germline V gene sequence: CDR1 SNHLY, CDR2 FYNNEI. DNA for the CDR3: TGTGCCAGCAGCGGACAGTTTCGCAATCAGCCCCAGCATTTT. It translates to CASSGQFRNQPQHF. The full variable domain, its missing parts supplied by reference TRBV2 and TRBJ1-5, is EPEVTQTPSHQVTQMGQEVILRCVPISNHLYFYWYRQILGQKVEFLVSFYNNEISEKSEIFDDQFSVERPDGSNFTLKIRSTKLEDSAMYFCASSGQFRNQPQHFGDGTRLSIL.

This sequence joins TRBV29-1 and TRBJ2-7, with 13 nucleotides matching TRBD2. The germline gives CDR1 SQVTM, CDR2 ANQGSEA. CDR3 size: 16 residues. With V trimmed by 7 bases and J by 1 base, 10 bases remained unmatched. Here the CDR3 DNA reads TGCAGCGCTAGGACTAGCGGGAGCTTCAGGTCCTACGAGCAGTACTTC. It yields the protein CSARTSGSFRSYEQYF.

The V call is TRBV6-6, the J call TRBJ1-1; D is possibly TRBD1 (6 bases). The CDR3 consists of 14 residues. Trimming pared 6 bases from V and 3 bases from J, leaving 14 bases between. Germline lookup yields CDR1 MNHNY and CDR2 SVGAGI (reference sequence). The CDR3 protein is CASRRGGSDTEAFF. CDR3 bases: TGTGCCAGCAGGAGGGGGGGGTCGGACACTGAAGCTTTCTTT.

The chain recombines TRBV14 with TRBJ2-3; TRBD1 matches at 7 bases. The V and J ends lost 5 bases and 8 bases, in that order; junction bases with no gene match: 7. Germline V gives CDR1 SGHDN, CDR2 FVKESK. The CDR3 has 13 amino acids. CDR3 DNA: TGTGCCAGCAGCAGGACAGGCCCGGGTACGCAGTATTTT. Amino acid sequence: CASSRTGPGTQYF.

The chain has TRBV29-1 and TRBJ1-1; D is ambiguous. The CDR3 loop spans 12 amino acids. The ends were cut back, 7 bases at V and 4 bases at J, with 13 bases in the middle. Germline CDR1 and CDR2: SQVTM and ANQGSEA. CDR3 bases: TGCAGCGCCATACTTGGTGCCACTGAAGCTTTCTTT. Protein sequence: CSAILGATEAFF.

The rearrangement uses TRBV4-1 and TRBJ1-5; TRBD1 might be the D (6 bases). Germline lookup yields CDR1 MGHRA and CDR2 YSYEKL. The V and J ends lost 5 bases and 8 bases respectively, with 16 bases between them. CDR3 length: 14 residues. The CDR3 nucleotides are TGCGCCAGCAGCTCTCCCGGGACAAGGGAGCCCCAGCATTTT. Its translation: CASSSPGTREPQHF.

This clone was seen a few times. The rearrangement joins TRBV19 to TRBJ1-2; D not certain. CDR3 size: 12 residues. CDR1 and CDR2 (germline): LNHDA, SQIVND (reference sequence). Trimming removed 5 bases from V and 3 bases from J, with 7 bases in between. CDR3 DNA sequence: TGTGCCAGTAGTCCGGGAGACTATGGCTACACCTTC. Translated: CASSPGDYGYTF.

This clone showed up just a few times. The CDR3 DNA sequence: TGCGCCAGCAGCTCGTGGACAGGGGGCAATGGCTACACCTTC. This codes for CASSSWTGGNGYTF. The chain joins TRBV5-1 to TRBJ1-2, with 11 bases fitting TRBD1. The CDR3 is 14 amino acids. The junction had 4 bases not matched to a gene; V was cut back by 3 bases and J by 6 bases. Germline values: CDR1 SGHRS, CDR2 YFSETQ.

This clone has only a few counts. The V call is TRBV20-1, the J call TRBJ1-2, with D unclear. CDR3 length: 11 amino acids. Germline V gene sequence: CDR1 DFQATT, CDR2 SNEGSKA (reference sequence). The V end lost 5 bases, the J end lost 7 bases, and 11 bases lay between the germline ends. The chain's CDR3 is CSASRSSGYTF. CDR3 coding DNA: TGCAGTGCTTCTAGGTCGAGTGGCTACACCTTC.

The CDR3 nucleotides read TGCGCCAGCACTTTGGCCTTGGGGACTGAAGCTTTCTTT. Its protein product is CASTLALGTEAFF. This chain connects TRBV5-1 to TRBJ1-1, with unresolved D. Trimming took 6 bases from V and 5 from J, leaving 14 bases between them. This CDR3 has 13 residues. From germline, CDR1 is SGHRS and CDR2 YFSETQ.

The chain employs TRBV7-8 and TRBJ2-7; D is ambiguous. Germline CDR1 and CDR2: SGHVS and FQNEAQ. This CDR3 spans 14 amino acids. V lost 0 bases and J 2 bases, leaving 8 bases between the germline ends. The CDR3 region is CASSLASSTYEQYF. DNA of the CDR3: TGTGCCAGCAGCTTAGCTAGTAGCACCTACGAGCAGTACTTC. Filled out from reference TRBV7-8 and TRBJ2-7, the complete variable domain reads GAGVSQSPRYKVAKRGQDVALRCDPISGHVSLFWYQQALGQGPEFLTYFQNEAQLDKSGLPSDRFFAERPEGSVSTLKIQRTQQEDSAVYLCASSLASSTYEQYFGPGTRLTVT.

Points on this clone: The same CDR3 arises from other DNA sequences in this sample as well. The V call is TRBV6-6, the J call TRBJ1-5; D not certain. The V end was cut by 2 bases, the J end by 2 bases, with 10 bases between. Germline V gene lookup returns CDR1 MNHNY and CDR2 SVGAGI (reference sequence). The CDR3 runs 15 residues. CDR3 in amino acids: CASSYRVVGNQPQHF. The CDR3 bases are TGTGCCAGCAGTTACCGGGTGGTTGGCAATCAGCCCCAGCATTTT.

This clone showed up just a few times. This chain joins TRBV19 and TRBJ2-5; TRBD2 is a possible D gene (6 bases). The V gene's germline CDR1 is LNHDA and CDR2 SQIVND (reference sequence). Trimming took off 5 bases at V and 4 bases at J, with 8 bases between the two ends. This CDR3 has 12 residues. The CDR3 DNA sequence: TGTGCCAGTAGTCTTAGCGGAGAGACCCAGTACTTC. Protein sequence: CASSLSGETQYF.